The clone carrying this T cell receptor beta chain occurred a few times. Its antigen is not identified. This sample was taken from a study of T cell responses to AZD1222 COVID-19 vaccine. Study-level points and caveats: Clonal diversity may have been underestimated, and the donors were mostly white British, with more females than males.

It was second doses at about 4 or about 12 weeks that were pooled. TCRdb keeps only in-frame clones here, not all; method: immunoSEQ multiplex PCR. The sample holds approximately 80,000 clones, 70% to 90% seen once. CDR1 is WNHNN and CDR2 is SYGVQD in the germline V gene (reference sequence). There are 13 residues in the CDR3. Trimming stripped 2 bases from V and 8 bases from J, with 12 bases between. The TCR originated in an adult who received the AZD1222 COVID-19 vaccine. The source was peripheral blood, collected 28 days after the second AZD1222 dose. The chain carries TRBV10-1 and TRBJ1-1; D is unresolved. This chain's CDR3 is CASSEGPTGEAFF. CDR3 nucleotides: TGCGCCAGCAGTGAGGGACCGACGGGGGAAGCTTTCTTT.